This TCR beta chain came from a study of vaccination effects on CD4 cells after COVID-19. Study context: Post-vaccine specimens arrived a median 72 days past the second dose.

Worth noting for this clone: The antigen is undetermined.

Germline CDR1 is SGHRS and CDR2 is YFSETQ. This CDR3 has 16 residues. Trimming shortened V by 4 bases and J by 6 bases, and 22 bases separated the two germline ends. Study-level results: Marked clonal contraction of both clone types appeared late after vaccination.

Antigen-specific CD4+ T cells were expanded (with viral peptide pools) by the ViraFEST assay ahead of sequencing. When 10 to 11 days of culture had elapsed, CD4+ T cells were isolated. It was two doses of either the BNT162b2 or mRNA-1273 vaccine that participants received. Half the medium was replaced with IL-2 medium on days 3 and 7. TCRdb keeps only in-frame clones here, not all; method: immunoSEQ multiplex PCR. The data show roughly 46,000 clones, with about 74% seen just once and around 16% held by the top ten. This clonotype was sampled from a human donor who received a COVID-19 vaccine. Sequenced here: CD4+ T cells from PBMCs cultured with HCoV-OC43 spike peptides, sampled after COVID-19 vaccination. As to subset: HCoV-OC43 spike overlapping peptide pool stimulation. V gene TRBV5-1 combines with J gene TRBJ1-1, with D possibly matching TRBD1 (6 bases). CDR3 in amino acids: CASSPTQGRGFAEAFF. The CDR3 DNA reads TGCGCCAGCAGCCCAACTCAGGGGAGGGGGTTCGCTGAAGCTTTCTTT. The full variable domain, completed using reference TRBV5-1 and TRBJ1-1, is KAGVTQTPRYLIKTRGQQVTLSCSPISGHRSVSWYQQTPGQGLQFLFEYFSETQRNKGNFPGRFSGRQFSNSRSEMNVSTLELGDSALYLCASSPTQGRGFAEAFFGQGTRLTVV.